This paragraph reports one T cell receptor (beta chain). Authors' methods: Quantification of nucleated cells was approximated via reference gene primer amplification. Here immunoSEQ multiplex PCR was the method, and the copy in TCRdb shows in-frame clones only, minus some. V, J and clone size are those of that table, while D and trimming were read from the DNA. Here the sample spans about 110,000 clones, 88% being singletons. These data originate in a study of blood T cell repertoires in COVID-19. The wider study: Samples came from the United States, Italy and Spain, spanning acute and convalescent COVID-19. PBMCs, B-cell-depleted T cells, or T cells provided the cDNA or gDNA that made up the material.

CDR3 length equals 15 residues. V was cut by 1 base and J by 5 bases, with 15 bases left in between. Germline V gene data show CDR1 as SGHTA and CDR2 as FQGNSA. The receptor was derived from a human donor in a cohort sampled during active COVID-19. Material for sequencing was peripheral blood. The J gene is TRBJ2-7, the V gene TRBV7-2; TRBD1 is a possible D gene (6 bases). The CDR3 sequence: CASSLGQVDRDEQYF. Here the CDR3 DNA reads TGTGCCAGCAGCTTAGGACAGGTTGATAGGGACGAGCAGTACTTC.